This TCR beta chain was recorded in a study of post-analysis software for immune sequencing data. Study-wide background: Included among the disease courses, which were recorded for the cohort, were relapsing-remitting, secondary progressive and progressive-relapsing multiple sclerosis. Study-level results: Diversity measured as normalized Chao1 was significantly lower in multiple sclerosis patients than in controls. Controls showed lower frequencies than patients for roughly five TRBV segments, and TRBV5-6, TRBV5-1 and TRBV20-1 were among these. Batch-mates among the samples co-clustered strongly by F measure.

The germline V gene has CDR1 SGHKS and CDR2 YYEKEE (reference sequence). Trimming pared 1 base from V and 2 bases from J, leaving 16 bases between. This CDR3 region has 17 residues. Every TCR beta cDNA library bore unique molecular identifiers. Roughly 500,000 cDNA molecules were obtained per 1 to 10 million input T cells. Using its own MiXCR run on the PCR reads, TCRdb lists one record per CDR3 protein. The data show hundreds of thousands of distinct CDR3 sequences, with approximately 53% seen just once and around 4.5% held by the top ten. Note on this clonotype: Its matching antigen is unknown.

Source material: blood. The V call is TRBV5-5, the J call TRBJ2-4; the D is unclear. The source is a girl aged 10-17 years with multiple sclerosis. Here the CDR3 reads CASSLSPLTGTKNIQYF. The DNA of the CDR3 is TGTGCCAGCAGCTTGTCGCCCCTTACTGGGACCAAAAACATTCAGTACTTC.